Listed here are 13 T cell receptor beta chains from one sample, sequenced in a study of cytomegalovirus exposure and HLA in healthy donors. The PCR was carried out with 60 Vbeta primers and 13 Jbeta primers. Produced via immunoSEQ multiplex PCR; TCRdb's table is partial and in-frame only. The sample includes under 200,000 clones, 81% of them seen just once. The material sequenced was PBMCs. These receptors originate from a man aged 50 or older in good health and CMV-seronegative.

CDR3 in amino acids: CASSVGGRGTDTQYF. DNA for the CDR3: TGTGCCAGCAGCGTTGGGGGCAGGGGCACAGATACGCAGTATTTT. This chain links TRBV9 with TRBJ2-3, with a weak D call TRBD1 (6 bases). Deletions cut 2 bases from V and 1 base from J, with 11 bases between. Germline CDR1 reads SGDLS; CDR2 reads YYNGEE. This CDR3 is built from 15 residues.

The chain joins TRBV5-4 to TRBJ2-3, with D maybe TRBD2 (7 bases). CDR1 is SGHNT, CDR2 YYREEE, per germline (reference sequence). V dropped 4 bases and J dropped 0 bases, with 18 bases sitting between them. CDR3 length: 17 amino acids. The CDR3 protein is CASSAGGPLSSTDTQYF. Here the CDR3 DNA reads TGTGCCAGCAGCGCCGGGGGGCCCCTATCTAGCACAGATACGCAGTATTTT. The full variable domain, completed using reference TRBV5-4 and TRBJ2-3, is ETGVTQSPTHLIKTRGQQVTLRCSSQSGHNTVSWYQQALGQGPQFIFQYYREEENGRGNFPPRFSGLQFPNYSSELNVNALELDDSALYLCASSAGGPLSSTDTQYFGPGTRLTVL.

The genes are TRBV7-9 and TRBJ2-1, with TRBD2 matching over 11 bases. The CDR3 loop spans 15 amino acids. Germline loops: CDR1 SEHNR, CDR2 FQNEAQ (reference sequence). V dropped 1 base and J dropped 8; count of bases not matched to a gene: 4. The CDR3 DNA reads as TGTGCCAGCAGCTTAGATAGCGGGGGGGCCTATGAGCAGTTCTTC. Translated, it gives CASSLDSGGAYEQFF.

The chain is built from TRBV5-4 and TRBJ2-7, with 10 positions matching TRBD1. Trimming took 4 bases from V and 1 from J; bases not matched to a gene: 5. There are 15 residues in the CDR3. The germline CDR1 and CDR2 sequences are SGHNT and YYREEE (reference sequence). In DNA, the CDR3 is TGTGCCAGCAGCAACGACAGGGGGCCTTCCTACGAGCAGTACTTC. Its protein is CASSNDRGPSYEQYF.

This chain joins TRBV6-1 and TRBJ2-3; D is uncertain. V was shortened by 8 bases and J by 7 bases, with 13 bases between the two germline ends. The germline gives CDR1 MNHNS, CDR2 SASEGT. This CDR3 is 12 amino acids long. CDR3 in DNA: TGTGCCAGCCAAGATTCTAGGAATACGCAGTATTTT. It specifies CASQDSRNTQYF.

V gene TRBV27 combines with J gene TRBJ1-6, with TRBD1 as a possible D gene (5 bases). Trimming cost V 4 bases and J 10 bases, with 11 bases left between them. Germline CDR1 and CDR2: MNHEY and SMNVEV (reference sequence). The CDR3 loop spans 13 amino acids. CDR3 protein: CASSSQGGSPLHF. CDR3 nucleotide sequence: TGTGCCAGCAGTTCGCAGGGAGGCTCACCCCTCCACTTT.

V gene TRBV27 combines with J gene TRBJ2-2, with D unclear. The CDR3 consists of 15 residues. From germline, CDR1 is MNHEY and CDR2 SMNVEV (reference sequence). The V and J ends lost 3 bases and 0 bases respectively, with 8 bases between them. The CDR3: CASSFRSPNTGELFF. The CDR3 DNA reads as TGTGCCAGCAGTTTTAGAAGTCCGAACACCGGGGAGCTGTTTTTT.

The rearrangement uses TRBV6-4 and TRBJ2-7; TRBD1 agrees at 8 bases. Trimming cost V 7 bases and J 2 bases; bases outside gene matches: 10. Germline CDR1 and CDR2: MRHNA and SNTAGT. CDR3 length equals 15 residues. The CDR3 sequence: CASKSRQGNAYEQYF. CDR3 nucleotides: TGTGCCAGCAAATCACGACAGGGGAATGCCTACGAGCAGTACTTC.

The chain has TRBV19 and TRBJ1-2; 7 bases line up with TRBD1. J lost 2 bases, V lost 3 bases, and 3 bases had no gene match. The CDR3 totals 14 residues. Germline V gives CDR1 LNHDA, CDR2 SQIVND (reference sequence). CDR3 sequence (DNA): TGTGCCAGTAGTATCGGACAGGACAACTATGGCTACACCTTC. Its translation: CASSIGQDNYGYTF.

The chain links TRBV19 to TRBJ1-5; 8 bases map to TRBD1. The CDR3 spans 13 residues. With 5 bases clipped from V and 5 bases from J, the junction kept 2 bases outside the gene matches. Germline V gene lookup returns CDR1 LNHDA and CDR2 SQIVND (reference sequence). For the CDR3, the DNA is TGTGCCAGTAGTCAGGACAGGGATCAGCCCCAGCATTTT. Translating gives CASSQDRDQPQHF.

The CDR3 is CASSPSFGGLDTGELFF. CDR3 sequence (DNA): TGTGCCAGCAGCCCCTCTTTTGGAGGCTTGGACACCGGGGAGCTGTTTTTT. The J gene is TRBJ2-2, the V gene TRBV7-3; a weak D match, TRBD2 (5 bases). Per germline, CDR1 SGHTA and CDR2 FQGTGA. The CDR3 has 17 residues. The ends were cut back, 5 bases at V and 3 bases at J, with 19 bases in the middle.

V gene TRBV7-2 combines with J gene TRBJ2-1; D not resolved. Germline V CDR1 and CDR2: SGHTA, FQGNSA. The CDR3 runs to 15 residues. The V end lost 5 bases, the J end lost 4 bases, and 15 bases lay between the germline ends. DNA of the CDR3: TGTGCCAGCAGCCCGAGTGGGCAGGTATACAATGAGCAGTTCTTC. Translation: CASSPSGQVYNEQFF.

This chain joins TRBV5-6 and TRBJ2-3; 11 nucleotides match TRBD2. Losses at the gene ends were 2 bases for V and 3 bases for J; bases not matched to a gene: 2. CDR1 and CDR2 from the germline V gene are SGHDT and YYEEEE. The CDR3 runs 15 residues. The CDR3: CASSFLAGGTDTQYF. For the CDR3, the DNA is TGTGCCAGCAGCTTCTTAGCGGGGGGGACAGATACGCAGTATTTT.